The clone carrying this TCR beta chain was found many times. There were TCR beta CDR3 regions amplified from RNA transcripts. The primer set for the first-round RT-PCR of the TCR CDR3 was HTBI. Each CDR3 protein gets one entry after TCRdb re-called the multiplex PCR reads with MiXCR. Of 560,000 or so distinct CDR3 sequences in the sample, more than 45% were seen once. Germline V gives CDR1 SGHNT, CDR2 YENEEA. The length of the CDR3 is 12 residues. V shed 6 bases and J shed 0 bases, with 5 bases lying between them. This sample was taken from a study of T cells in Graves' hyperthyroidism and ophthalmopathy.

Sequencing was done on a sample of peripheral blood or thyroid tissue (not recorded which). This receptor was taken from a woman under 30 with Graves' hyperthyroidism. The chain recombines TRBV11-3 with TRBJ1-1; D is unresolved. The CDR3 nucleotides are TGTGCCAGCAGGGTGTTGAACACTGAAGCTTTCTTT. Its protein product is CASRVLNTEAFF.